These 11 T cell receptor beta chains share one sample of origin, sequenced in a study of CD8 T cells in Susac syndrome. Random hexamers primed reverse transcription of about 0.5 to 1 ug RNA. TCRdb reprocessed the immunoSEQ multiplex PCR reads via MiXCR and lists one record per CDR3 protein. The sample consists of some 120,000 distinct CDR3 sequences, 80% to 95% of them appearing once. Sample: CD4+ T cells from PBMCs. Receptor source: a human donor in good health.

The chain carries TRBV5-6 and TRBJ2-3, with 8 bases aligning to TRBD1. CDR1 SGHDT and CDR2 YYEEEE come from the germline V gene. Germline trimming cut 4 bases from V and 8 bases from J; bases unmatched to any gene: 12. CDR3 size: 15 residues. The CDR3, as DNA: TGTGCCAGCAGCACTACCCCAGGGGGCGTCGGTACGCAGTATTTT. Translated, it gives CASSTTPGGVGTQYF.

The chain links TRBV5-1 to TRBJ2-7, with 13 nucleotides matching TRBD2. Losses at the gene ends were 3 bases for V and 2 bases for J; bases not matched to a gene: 2. CDR3 length equals 15 residues. The germline V gene encodes CDR1 SGHRS and CDR2 YFSETQ. The CDR3 DNA reads as TGCGCCAGCAGCTCGGGACTAGCGGGACCCTACGAGCAGTACTTC. Translation: CASSSGLAGPYEQYF.

In this sample, this clonotype turned up once. CDR3 nucleotide sequence: TGTGCCAGCAGCTTTTCCGGAAGGAATGAGCAGTTCTTC. Translated: CASSFSGRNEQFF. The genes are TRBV7-2 and TRBJ2-1; no definite D call. The CDR3 has 13 residues. Germline CDR1 reads SGHTA; CDR2 reads FQGNSA. Trimming left V 3 bases short and J 7 bases short, with 10 bases between. Complete variable domain (other parts from reference TRBV7-2 and TRBJ2-1): GAGVSQSPSNKVTEKGKDVELRCDPISGHTALYWYRQSLGQGLEFLIYFQGNSAPDKSGLPSDRFSAERTGGSVSTLTIQRTQQEDSAVYLCASSFSGRNEQFFGPGTRLTVL.

V is TRBV12-3 or TRBV12-4 and J is TRBJ2-6; TRBD2 agrees at 9 bases. V dropped 3 bases and J dropped 0; count of bases not matched to a gene: 12. The CDR3 sequence is 20 residues long. The CDR3 spells CASSFSPLAGPSSGANVLTF. The CDR3 bases are TGTGCCAGCAGTTTTTCCCCGCTAGCGGGGCCGAGCTCTGGGGCCAACGTCCTGACTTTC.

This chain joins TRBV5-1 and TRBJ2-1; 9 nucleotides match TRBD1. V was clipped by 4 bases and J by 6 bases; unmatched bases: 8. Germline V gives CDR1 SGHRS, CDR2 YFSETQ. The CDR3 spans 15 residues. The chain's CDR3 is CASSLRDRESNEQFF. The CDR3 DNA reads TGCGCCAGCAGCCTCCGGGACAGGGAATCCAATGAGCAGTTCTTC. Supplemented by reference TRBV5-1 and TRBJ2-1, the full variable domain reads KAGVTQTPRYLIKTRGQQVTLSCSPISGHRSVSWYQQTPGQGLQFLFEYFSETQRNKGNFPGRFSGRQFSNSRSEMNVSTLELGDSALYLCASSLRDRESNEQFFGPGTRLTVL.

The DNA for the CDR3 is TGTGCCAGCAGCCCCTGGGGAGGGAACACTGAAGCTTTCTTT. Its translation is CASSPWGGNTEAFF. This rearrangement joins TRBV7-3 to TRBJ1-1; no clear D. With 5 bases removed from V and 1 base from J, the gap between germline ends came to 11 bases. The CDR3 is 14 residues long. In germline, CDR1 is SGHTA, CDR2 FQGTGA.

The chain has TRBV6-5 and TRBJ2-3; no clear D gene. Germline CDR1 MNHEY, CDR2 SVGAGI. The CDR3 contains 12 residues. The ends were cut back, 4 bases at V and 2 bases at J, with 4 bases in the middle. CDR3 loop: CASSSTTDTQYF. The CDR3 nucleotides are TGTGCCAGCAGTTCCACCACAGATACGCAGTATTTT.

V and J are TRBV6-2 or TRBV6-3 and TRBJ2-6; D unclear. CDR1 and CDR2 (germline): MNHEY, SVGEGT. V lost 0 bases and J lost 0, with 3 bases in between. The CDR3 totals 15 residues. CDR3 protein: CASSYSNSGANVLTF. As DNA, the CDR3 is TGTGCCAGCAGTTACTCGAACTCTGGGGCCAACGTCCTGACTTTC.

The CDR3 sequence is CASSLGPVGEKLFF. DNA for the CDR3: TGTGCCAGCAGCTTGGGGCCCGTGGGGGAAAAACTGTTTTTT. The chain employs TRBV7-8 and TRBJ1-4; possible D gene TRBD1, 5 bases. This CDR3 has 14 residues. V lost 3 bases to trimming and J lost 8 bases, with 13 bases between them. CDR1 SGHVS and CDR2 FQNEAQ come from the germline V gene.

This clonotype appeared a single time. The chain recombines TRBV12-3 or TRBV12-4 with TRBJ1-1, with D unclear. V shed 4 bases and J shed 8 bases, with 8 bases lying between them. This CDR3 comprises 11 residues. CDR3 coding DNA: TGTGCCAGCAGTTGGGCAGCCGAAGCTTTCTTT. This sequence encodes CASSWAAEAFF.

The chain employs TRBV27 and TRBJ1-2, with D hard to call. The germline V gene has CDR1 MNHEY and CDR2 SMNVEV (reference sequence). Between the trimmed V and J ends, which lost 5 bases and 2 bases, there was a span of 6 bases. CDR3 size: 12 residues. The CDR3 reads CASSQKNYGYTF. The CDR3 nucleotides read TGTGCCAGCAGTCAAAAAAACTATGGCTACACCTTC.